A selection of T cell receptor beta chains follows, all from one sample in a study of cytomegalovirus exposure and HLA in healthy donors. Data came from immunoSEQ multiplex PCR; TCRdb stores just in-frame clones and leaves some out. The sample shows 120,000 to 150,000 clones, roughly 90% of them seen only once. Sequenced: PBMCs. Receptors originate from a man aged 18 to 29 in good health and CMV-seropositive. Each CDR3 is given with its conserved first and last residue. The D gene is left open where the match is weak. Some rows mark clone size as missing; the rest say once, few, many or name a class of expanded clone.

-	TRBV12-2	TRBJ2-1	-	CASRVTSSHEQFF	TGTGCAAGTCGGGTGACTAGCTCCCATGAGCAGTTCTTC
-	TRBV18	TRBJ1-5	-	CASSPGGVRVKQPQHF	TGTGCCAGCTCACCCGGGGGGGTTAGGGTCAAACAGCCCCAGCATTTT
-	TRBV30	TRBJ1-4	TRBD1	CAWSVFSGTGREKLFF	TGTGCCTGGAGTGTATTTTCAGGGACAGGGCGTGAAAAACTGTTTTTT
once	TRBV7-7	TRBJ1-3	-	CASSPGQNSGNTIYF	TGTGCCAGCAGCCCTGGACAGAACTCTGGAAACACCATATATTTT
-	TRBV5-1	TRBJ2-1	TRBD2	CASSGLAGKNEQFF	TGCGCCAGCAGCGGGCTAGCGGGGAAGAATGAGCAGTTCTTC
-	TRBV10-2	TRBJ1-1	TRBD1	CASSERWGQTNTEAFF	TGCGCCAGCAGTGAGCGGTGGGGACAGACGAACACTGAAGCTTTCTTT
-	TRBV9	TRBJ2-1	TRBD2	CASSPTAGPSYNEQFF	TGTGCCAGCAGCCCAACAGCGGGACCCTCCTACAATGAGCAGTTCTTC
-	TRBV13	TRBJ2-3	-	CASSGAGVTDTQYF	TGTGCCAGCAGCGGGGCAGGGGTCACAGATACGCAGTATTTT
-	TRBV11-2	TRBJ2-7	TRBD1	CASSSWTGYEQYF	TGTGCCAGCAGCTCTTGGACAGGGTACGAGCAGTACTTC
-	TRBV19	TRBJ1-3	-	CATVGGSGNTIYF	TGTGCCACCGTGGGGGGCTCTGGAAACACCATATATTTT
-	TRBV7-6	TRBJ2-2	TRBD2	CASSLPGTSGANTGELFF	TGTGCCAGCAGCTTACCTGGGACTAGCGGGGCGAACACCGGGGAGCTGTTTTTT
-	TRBV19	TRBJ1-1	-	CASSLGQEAFF	TGTGCCAGTAGCCTCGGACAGGAAGCTTTCTTT
once	TRBV5-1	TRBJ2-7	TRBD1	CASSPRRDRAYEQYF	TGCGCCAGCAGCCCCCGCCGGGACAGAGCCTACGAGCAGTACTTC
-	TRBV7-2	TRBJ2-6	TRBD1	CASSLMGQGSTGANVLTF	TGTGCCAGCAGCTTAATGGGACAGGGTTCAACTGGGGCCAACGTCCTGACTTTC
-	TRBV6-1	TRBJ2-3	-	CASSGPILDTQYF	TGTGCCAGCAGTGGGCCAATTTTGGATACGCAGTATTTT
once	TRBV14	TRBJ1-1	TRBD1	CASSPMTGRNTEAFF	TGTGCCAGCAGCCCTATGACAGGGAGGAACACTGAAGCTTTCTTT
-	TRBV5-1	TRBJ1-1	TRBD1	CASSFRDRVGTEAFF	TGCGCCAGCAGCTTCAGGGACAGGGTAGGCACTGAAGCTTTCTTT
-	TRBV11-1	TRBJ2-3	TRBD1	CASSWTGGATDTQYF	TGTGCCAGCAGCTGGACAGGGGGCGCGACAGATACGCAGTATTTT
-	TRBV11-1	TRBJ1-1	-	CASSLGDRTAAFF	TGTGCCAGCAGCTTAGGGGATCGGACAGCAGCTTTCTTT
-	TRBV4-1	TRBJ1-2	-	CASSQEGDGYTF	TGCGCCAGCAGCCAAGAAGGGGATGGCTACACCTTC
once	TRBV6-5	TRBJ2-3	-	CASTKSGSSTDTQYF	TGTGCCAGCACGAAGAGCGGCTCAAGCACAGATACGCAGTATTTT
-	TRBV5-1	TRBJ2-1	-	CASSLEAGSYNEQFF	TGCGCCAGCAGCTTGGAAGCAGGGTCCTACAATGAGCAGTTCTTC
-	TRBV6-5	TRBJ2-7	-	CASSYSSAAAIYEQYF	TGTGCCAGCAGTTACTCGTCCGCAGCGGCGATCTACGAGCAGTACTTC
-	TRBV5-1	TRBJ1-4	-	CASSFGQINEKLFF	TGCGCCAGCAGCTTCGGACAGATTAATGAAAAACTGTTTTTT